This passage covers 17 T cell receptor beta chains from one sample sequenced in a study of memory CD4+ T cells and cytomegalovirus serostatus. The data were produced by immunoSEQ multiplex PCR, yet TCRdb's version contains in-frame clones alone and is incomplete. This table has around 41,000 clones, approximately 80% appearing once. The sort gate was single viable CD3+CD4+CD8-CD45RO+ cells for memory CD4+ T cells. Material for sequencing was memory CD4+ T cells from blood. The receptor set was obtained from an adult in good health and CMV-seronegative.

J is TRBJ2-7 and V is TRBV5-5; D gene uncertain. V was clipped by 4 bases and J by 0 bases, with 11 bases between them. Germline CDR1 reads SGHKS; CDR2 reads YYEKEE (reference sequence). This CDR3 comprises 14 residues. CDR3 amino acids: CASSPGVTSYEQYF. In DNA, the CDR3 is TGTGCCAGCAGCCCCGGAGTGACCTCCTACGAGCAGTACTTC.

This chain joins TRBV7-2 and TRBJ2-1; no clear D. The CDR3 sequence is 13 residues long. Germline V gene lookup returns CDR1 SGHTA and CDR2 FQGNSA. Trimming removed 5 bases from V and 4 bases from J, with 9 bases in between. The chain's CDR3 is CASSPFSYNEQFF. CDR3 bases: TGTGCCAGCAGCCCGTTCTCTTACAATGAGCAGTTCTTC.

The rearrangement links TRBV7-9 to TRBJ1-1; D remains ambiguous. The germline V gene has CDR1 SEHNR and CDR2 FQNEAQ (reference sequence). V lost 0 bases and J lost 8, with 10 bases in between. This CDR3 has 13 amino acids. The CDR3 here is CASSLAGSGEAFF. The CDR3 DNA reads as TGTGCCAGCAGCTTAGCAGGATCGGGCGAAGCTTTCTTT. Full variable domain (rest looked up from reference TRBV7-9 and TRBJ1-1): DTGVSQNPRHKITKRGQNVTFRCDPISEHNRLYWYRQTLGQGPEFLTYFQNEAQLEKSRLLSDRFSAERPKGSFSTLEIQRTEQGDSAMYLCASSLAGSGEAFFGQGTRLTVV.

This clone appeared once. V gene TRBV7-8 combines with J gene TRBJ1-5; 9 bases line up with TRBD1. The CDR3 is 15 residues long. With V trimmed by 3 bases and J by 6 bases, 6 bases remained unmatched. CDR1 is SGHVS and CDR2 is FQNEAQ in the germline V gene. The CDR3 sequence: CASSLGQGSGQPQHF. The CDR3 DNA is TGTGCCAGCAGCTTGGGACAGGGTTCTGGTCAGCCCCAGCATTTT.

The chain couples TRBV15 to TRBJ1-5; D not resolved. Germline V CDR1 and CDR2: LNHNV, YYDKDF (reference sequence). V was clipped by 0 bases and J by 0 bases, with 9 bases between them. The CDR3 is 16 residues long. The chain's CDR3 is CATSRDLAASNQPQHF. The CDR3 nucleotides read TGTGCCACCAGCAGAGATTTGGCGGCTAGCAATCAGCCCCAGCATTTT.

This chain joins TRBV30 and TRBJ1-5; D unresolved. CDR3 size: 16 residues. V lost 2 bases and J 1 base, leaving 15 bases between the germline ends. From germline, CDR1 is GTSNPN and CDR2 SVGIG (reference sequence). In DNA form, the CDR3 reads TGTGCCTGGAGTCTATCGGGAGCAGGCAGCAATCAGCCCCAGCATTTT. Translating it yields CAWSLSGAGSNQPQHF.

CDR3: CASSLTPGQGNEKLFF. CDR3 bases: TGTGCCAGCAGCCTCACCCCGGGACAGGGGAATGAAAAACTGTTTTTT. This chain connects TRBV7-9 to TRBJ1-4; 10 nucleotides match TRBD1. The germline V gene has CDR1 SEHNR and CDR2 FQNEAQ (reference sequence). V shed 5 bases and J 5 bases; nucleotides not matched to a gene: 8. The CDR3 spans 16 residues.

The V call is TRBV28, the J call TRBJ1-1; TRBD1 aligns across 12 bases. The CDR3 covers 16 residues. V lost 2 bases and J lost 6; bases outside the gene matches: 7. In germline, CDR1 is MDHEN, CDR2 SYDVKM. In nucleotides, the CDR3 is TGTGCCAGCAGTTTACGGGACAGGGGGCGGAGCGCTGAAGCTTTCTTT. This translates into CASSLRDRGRSAEAFF.

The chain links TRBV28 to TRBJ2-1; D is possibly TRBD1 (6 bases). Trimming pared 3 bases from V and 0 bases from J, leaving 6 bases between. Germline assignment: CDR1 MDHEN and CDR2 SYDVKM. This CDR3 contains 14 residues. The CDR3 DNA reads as TGTGCCAGCAGTTTGGGGGCCTCCTACAATGAGCAGTTCTTC. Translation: CASSLGASYNEQFF.

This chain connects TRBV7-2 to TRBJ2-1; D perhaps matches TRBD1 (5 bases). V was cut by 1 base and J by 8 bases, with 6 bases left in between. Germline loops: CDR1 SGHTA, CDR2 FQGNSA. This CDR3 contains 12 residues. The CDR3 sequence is CASSLGRDEQFF. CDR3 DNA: TGTGCCAGCAGCTTAGGCAGGGATGAGCAGTTCTTC.

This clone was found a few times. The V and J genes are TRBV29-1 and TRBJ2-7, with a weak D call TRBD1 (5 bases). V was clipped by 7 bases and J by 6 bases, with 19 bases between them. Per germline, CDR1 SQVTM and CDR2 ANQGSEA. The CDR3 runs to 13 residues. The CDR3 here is CSASAGFEFEQYF. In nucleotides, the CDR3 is TGCAGCGCAAGCGCAGGGTTCGAGTTCGAGCAGTACTTC.

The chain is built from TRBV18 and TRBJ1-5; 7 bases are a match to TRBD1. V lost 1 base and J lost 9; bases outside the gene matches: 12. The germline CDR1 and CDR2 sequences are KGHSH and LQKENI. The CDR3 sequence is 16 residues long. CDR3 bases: TGTGCCAGCTCACCACGTGGGACAGTGGGCGAGGGGCCCCAGCATTTT. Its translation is CASSPRGTVGEGPQHF.

The DNA of the CDR3 is TGTGCCAGCAGTCCAACCCACCTACGACTAGCGGCTTCCTACGAGCAGTACTTC. It yields the protein CASSPTHLRLAASYEQYF. The V gene is TRBV2, the J gene TRBJ2-7; TRBD2 matches at 9 bases. The germline gives CDR1 SNHLY, CDR2 FYNNEI. The V and J ends lost 5 bases and 1 base, in that order; junction bases with no gene match: 15. The CDR3 has 18 amino acids.

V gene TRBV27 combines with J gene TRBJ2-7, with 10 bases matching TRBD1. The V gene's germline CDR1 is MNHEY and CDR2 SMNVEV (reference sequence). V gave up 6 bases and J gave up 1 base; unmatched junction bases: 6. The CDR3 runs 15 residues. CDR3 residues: CASSLTGGGSYEQYF. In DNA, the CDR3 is TGTGCCAGCAGCCTGACAGGGGGCGGTTCCTACGAGCAGTACTTC.

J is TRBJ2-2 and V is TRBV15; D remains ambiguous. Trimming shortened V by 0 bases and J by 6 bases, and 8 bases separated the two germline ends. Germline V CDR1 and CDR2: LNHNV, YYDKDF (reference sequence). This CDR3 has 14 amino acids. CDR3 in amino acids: CATSRDGEAGELFF. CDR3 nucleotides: TGTGCCACCAGCAGAGATGGGGAAGCCGGGGAGCTGTTTTTT.

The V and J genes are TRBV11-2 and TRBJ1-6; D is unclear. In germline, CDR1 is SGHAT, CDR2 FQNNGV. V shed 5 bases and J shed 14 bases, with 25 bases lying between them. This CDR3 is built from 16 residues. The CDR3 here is CASSPSSGHPPLSLHF. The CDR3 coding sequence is TGTGCCAGCAGCCCCAGCAGTGGGCACCCGCCTCTATCCCTCCACTTT.

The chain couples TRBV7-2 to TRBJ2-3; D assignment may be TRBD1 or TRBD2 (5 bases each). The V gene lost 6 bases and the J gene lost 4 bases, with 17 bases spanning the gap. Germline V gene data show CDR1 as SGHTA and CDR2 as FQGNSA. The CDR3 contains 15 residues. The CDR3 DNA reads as TGTGCCAGCAGTGGGAGCGGCTTGGGGGCAGATACGCAGTATTTT. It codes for CASSGSGLGADTQYF.